The 23 T cell receptor beta chains below were found in one sample sequenced in a study of T-cell memory formation after mild COVID-19. MiXCR was run by TCRdb on the 5' RACE reads, yielding one entry per CDR3 protein. The table shows about 320,000 distinct CDR3 sequences, with approximately 14% occurring only once. What was sequenced was PBMCs or a T cell subset sorted from them (not recorded which). The receptors were gathered from a man younger than 35 who had mild COVID-19 (a few samples of this study predate the infection). Cell type and time point are not known.

This clonotype appeared many times. This sequence joins TRBV7-2 and TRBJ1-2; D might be TRBD1 (6 bases). Germline V gene data show CDR1 as SGHTA and CDR2 as FQGNSA. The CDR3 totals 15 residues. V lost 2 bases to trimming and J lost 6 bases, with 16 bases between them. In nucleotides, the CDR3 is TGTGCCAGCAGCTTATCGGGGGGAACAGGGAATGGCTACACCTTC. This sequence encodes CASSLSGGTGNGYTF.

This chain uses TRBV7-6 with TRBJ1-4, with 10 bases lining up with TRBD1. The germline V gene encodes CDR1 SGHVS and CDR2 FNYEAQ. J gave up 0 bases and V 4 bases, and 14 bases lay outside the gene matches. This CDR3 has 20 residues. The CDR3 loop reads CASSSLIRTGGASTNEKLFF. The CDR3 bases are TGTGCCAGCAGCTCCCTCATCCGGACAGGGGGAGCCTCAACTAATGAAAAACTGTTTTTT.

The chain combines TRBV20-1 with TRBJ2-7; D is perhaps TRBD1 (6 bases). The germline gives CDR1 DFQATT, CDR2 SNEGSKA (reference sequence). The CDR3 spans 11 residues. CDR3 residues: CSAREGAVFPV. CDR3 nucleotides: TGCAGTGCTAGAGAGGGGGCGGTTTTTCCAGTC.

The chain couples TRBV6-5 to TRBJ1-2, with 8 bases matching TRBD1. Germline values: CDR1 MNHEY, CDR2 SVGAGI. CDR3 length equals 13 residues. Germline trimming cut 6 bases from V and 4 bases from J; bases unmatched to any gene: 4. The CDR3 DNA follows: TGTGCCAGCAGAGGACAGGGCCCCTATGGCTACACCTTC. Translating gives CASRGQGPYGYTF.

This chain uses TRBV11-2 with TRBJ2-7, with D possibly matching TRBD2 (5 bases). Germline lookup yields CDR1 SGHAT and CDR2 FQNNGV. The length of the CDR3 is 12 residues. V shed 1 base and J shed 8 bases, with 9 bases lying between them. In nucleotides, the CDR3 is TGTGCCAGCAGCTTAGGAGGGTCCCAGCAGTACTTC. It is translated as CASSLGGSQQYF.

This clonotype came up a few times. The V gene is TRBV4-1, the J gene TRBJ2-1; 8 bases match TRBD2. J lost 1 base, V lost 1 base, and 3 bases had no gene match. CDR3 size: 16 residues. The germline V gene has CDR1 MGHRA and CDR2 YSYEKL. The CDR3 region is CASSQVSGGSYNEQFF. CDR3 DNA: TGCGCCAGCAGCCAAGTTTCGGGGGGGTCCTACAATGAGCAGTTCTTC.

The chain's CDR3 is CASSQDRQTQYF. Written as DNA, the CDR3 is TGTGCCAGCAGCCAAGATAGGCAGACCCAGTACTTC. The chain uses TRBV14 and TRBJ2-5; D unclear. The CDR3 runs 12 residues. Germline CDR1 reads SGHDN; CDR2 reads FVKESK. The V end lost 0 bases, the J end lost 6 bases, and 5 bases lay between the germline ends. Based on the CDR3 plus reference TRBV14 and TRBJ2-5, the full variable domain is EAGVTQFPSHSVIEKGQTVTLRCDPISGHDNLYWYRRVMGKEIKFLLHFVKESKQDESGMPNNRFLAERTGGTYSTLKVQPAELEDSGVYFCASSQDRQTQYFGPGTRLLVL.

This clonotype has just a few counts. The chain uses TRBV29-1 and TRBJ1-1, with D possibly matching TRBD1 (6 bases). The V end was cut by 0 bases, the J end by 8 bases, with 13 bases between. The CDR3 length is 13 residues. CDR1 and CDR2 from the germline V gene are SQVTM and ANQGSEA. CDR3 sequence: CSVEEGGKPEAFF. CDR3 coding DNA: TGCAGCGTTGAAGAAGGGGGGAAACCAGAAGCTTTCTTT.

Regarding this clonotype: The junction departs from germline at one end; a sequencing error may be responsible. This chain links TRBV4-2 with TRBJ1-2, with D uncertain. CDR3 length: 13 residues. Germline V CDR1 and CDR2: LGHNA, YNFKEQ. This chain's CDR3 is CASSQDEQFSAFF. CDR3 coding DNA: TGTGCCAGCAGCCAAGATGAACAGTTCTCTGCTTTCTTC.

This clonotype has a handful of counts. The chain is built from TRBV25-1 and TRBJ2-6; the D gene is possibly TRBD1 (5 bases). Germline assignment: CDR1 MGHDK and CDR2 SYGVNS. The CDR3 is 17 residues long. Trimming shortened V by 4 bases and J by 2 bases, and 15 bases separated the two germline ends. In DNA, the CDR3 is TGTGCCAGCAGTGCCCAAAGGGGCGTACCTGGGGCCAACGTCCTGACTTTC. It encodes CASSAQRGVPGANVLTF.

V is TRBV27 and J is TRBJ2-2; TRBD2 aligns across 8 bases. J lost 7 bases, V lost 11 bases, and 9 bases had no gene match. The CDR3 has 13 amino acids. Germline V lookup: CDR1 MNHEY, CDR2 SMNVEV (reference sequence). The CDR3 coding sequence is TGTGCCCGGATCACTAGCGGAGGCGGGGAGCTGTTTTTT. Its protein is CARITSGGGELFF.

This clonotype was detected only a few times. V gene TRBV5-1 combines with J gene TRBJ2-7; either TRBD1 or TRBD2 may supply D (6 bases each). Germline loops: CDR1 SGHRS, CDR2 YFSETQ. V lost 4 bases, J lost 2 bases, and 16 bases lay in between. This CDR3 has 15 residues. CDR3 DNA sequence: TGCGCCAGCAGCCCCAGGTCAGGGGAGGCCTACGAGCAGTACTTC. Amino acid sequence: CASSPRSGEAYEQYF.

The sample holds many counts of this clonotype. The chain links TRBV11-2 to TRBJ1-2; D remains ambiguous. The CDR3 contains 17 residues. CDR1 is SGHAT, CDR2 FQNNGV, per germline. V lost 4 bases to trimming and J lost 4 bases, with 22 bases between them. CDR3 sequence reads: CASSSFRAGGSTYGYTF. The CDR3 coding sequence is TGTGCCAGCAGCTCGTTCCGTGCGGGAGGCTCGACCTATGGCTACACCTTC.

J is TRBJ2-3 and V is TRBV5-1, with D perhaps TRBD2 (5 bases). The length of the CDR3 is 14 residues. The V end was cut by 1 base, the J end by 2 bases, with 8 bases between. Germline CDR1 SGHRS, CDR2 YFSETQ. The CDR3 region is CASSLTSPTDTQYF. Written as DNA, the CDR3 is TGCGCCAGCAGCTTGACTAGTCCCACAGATACGCAGTATTTT.

This clonotype turned up a few times. This chain joins TRBV7-2 and TRBJ1-5; D is uncertain. CDR1 and CDR2 from the germline V gene are SGHTA and FQGNSA. The CDR3 covers 13 residues. V gave up 2 bases and J gave up 4 bases, with 6 bases separating them. CDR3 region: CASSLYGNQPQHF. The CDR3 region has the DNA TGTGCCAGCAGCTTATACGGAAATCAGCCCCAGCATTTT.

This clonotype was seen more than once but under ten times. The J gene is TRBJ1-5, the V gene TRBV12-3 or TRBV12-4; 9 nucleotides match TRBD1. J gave up 6 bases and V 6 bases, and 3 bases lay outside the gene matches. This CDR3 is 13 amino acids long. CDR3 region: CASRQGAGQPQHF. CDR3 coding DNA: TGTGCCAGCAGACAGGGGGCTGGTCAGCCCCAGCATTTT.

In this sample, this clonotype turned up a few times. V usage is TRBV7-2 and J usage is TRBJ2-3; TRBD2 agrees at 12 bases. The CDR3 spans 16 residues. The V gene end was trimmed by 3 bases and the J gene end by 4 bases; junction bases not matched to a gene: 5. Germline CDR1 SGHTA, CDR2 FQGNSA. The CDR3 nucleotides read TGTGCCAGCAGCTTCACGCTAGCGGGGGGGCCAGATACGCAGTATTTT. This translates into CASSFTLAGGPDTQYF.

CDR3 nucleotide sequence: TGTGCCAGCAGCGTAAGGGACAATAATTCACCCCTCCACTTT. Translation: CASSVRDNNSPLHF. V usage is TRBV9 and J usage is TRBJ1-6; D is possibly TRBD1 (6 bases). The CDR3 runs to 14 residues. V was pared by 1 base and J by 5 bases, with 7 bases between. CDR1 and CDR2 from the germline V gene are SGDLS and YYNGEE.

V usage is TRBV5-5 and J usage is TRBJ2-7; tentative D call: TRBD1 (6 bases). The CDR3 extends over 16 amino acids. V lost 0 bases to trimming and J lost 9 bases, with 22 bases between them. Germline assignment: CDR1 SGHKS and CDR2 YYEKEE (reference sequence). The CDR3 nucleotides read TGTGCCAGCAGCTTGGCCTGGGGGACACCAGCCGGGGTGCAGTACTTC. This sequence encodes CASSLAWGTPAGVQYF.

This sequence joins TRBV20-1 and TRBJ1-2; the D gene is possibly TRBD1 (6 bases). CDR3 size: 15 residues. Per germline, CDR1 DFQATT and CDR2 SNEGSKA (reference sequence). Trimming pared 0 bases from V and 3 bases from J, leaving 14 bases between. In DNA, the CDR3 is TGCAGTGCTAGAGATCTAGGGGGGCCGCACTATGGCTACACCTTC. Translated, it gives CSARDLGGPHYGYTF.

This chain joins TRBV10-3 and TRBJ2-5; D assignment may be TRBD1 or TRBD2 (6 bases each). The CDR3 is made up of 13 amino acids. Germline assignment: CDR1 ENHRY and CDR2 SYGVKD. The V and J ends lost 2 bases and 4 bases respectively, with 8 bases between them. The CDR3 loop is CAISEGGLETQYF. The CDR3, as DNA: TGTGCCATCAGTGAGGGGGGGCTAGAGACCCAGTACTTC.

In this sample, this clonotype turned up a few times. The DNA of the CDR3 is TGTGCCAGTAGTATTAGCGGGGCCCTCACCGGGGAGCTGTTTTTT. Translation: CASSISGALTGELFF. The chain combines TRBV19 with TRBJ2-2, with 8 bases that match TRBD2. The V segment lost 3 bases and the J segment 4 bases; nucleotides outside the gene matches: 4. CDR1 LNHDA and CDR2 SQIVND come from the germline V gene (reference sequence). This CDR3 has 15 amino acids.

The chain uses TRBV12-3 or TRBV12-4 and TRBJ1-1; TRBD1 might be the D (5 bases). The CDR3 consists of 13 residues. V lost 8 bases, J lost 1 base, and 11 bases lay in between. The CDR3, as DNA: TGTGCCAGCCTTCGGGGCGCGAACACTGAAGCTTTCTTT. Translation gives CASLRGANTEAFF.